The 18 T cell receptor beta chains in this list originate from one sample, sequenced in a study of T cell repertoires in cytomegalovirus infection. Each CDR3 protein gets one entry after TCRdb re-called the reads with MiXCR. The sample yields around 200,000 distinct CDR3 sequences, about 40% seen once. What these receptors recognize is not known. This specimen consisted of CD8+ T cells from cultured PBMCs, obtained from culture after CMV antigen stimulation. The receptors stem from a human donor in good health (CMV status not recorded). Some clones in this sample may be carry-over from other donors' samples.

The rearrangement uses TRBV6-2 or TRBV6-3 and TRBJ2-6; D may be TRBD1 (6 bases). Germline CDR1 and CDR2: MNHEY and SVGEGT. V lost 5 bases, J lost 2 bases, and 19 bases lay in between. The CDR3 runs 18 residues. CDR3 amino acids: CASSISDREVAGANVLTF. Here the CDR3 DNA reads TGTGCCAGCAGTATCTCGGACAGAGAAGTGGCTGGGGCCAACGTCCTGACTTTC.

J is TRBJ2-1 and V is TRBV4-1; 8 bases map to TRBD1. This CDR3 is built from 17 residues. The V segment lost 2 bases and the J segment 6 bases; nucleotides outside the gene matches: 12. The germline V gene has CDR1 MGHRA and CDR2 YSYEKL. CDR3 sequence reads: CASSQTPGQGVGNEQFF. DNA for the CDR3: TGCGCCAGCAGCCAAACCCCTGGACAGGGCGTTGGCAATGAGCAGTTCTTC.

CDR3 region: CASSYVAGDFTDTQYF. In nucleotides, the CDR3 is TGTGCCAGCAGTTACGTCGCAGGGGATTTCACAGATACGCAGTATTTT. This rearrangement joins TRBV6-5 to TRBJ2-3; D perhaps matches TRBD1 (6 bases). The V end lost 2 bases, the J end lost 2 bases, and 14 bases lay between the germline ends. Germline CDR1 is MNHEY and CDR2 is SVGAGI. CDR3 length: 16 residues.

Comment on this clonotype: A much more abundant neighbour one base away suggests this may be a read error. J is TRBJ1-2 and V is TRBV7-2; TRBD1 agrees at 8 bases. Germline V lookup: CDR1 SGHTA, CDR2 FQGNSA. The CDR3 is 15 residues long. The CDR3 sequence: CARSSGTGANYGYTF. The DNA of the CDR3 is TGTGCCAGAAGCTCCGGGACAGGAGCTAACTATGGCTACACCTTC. The complete variable domain, with remaining parts taken from reference TRBV7-2 and TRBJ1-2, reads GAGVSQSPSNKVTEKGKDVELRCDPISGHTALYWYRQSLGQGLEFLIYFQGNSAPDKSGLPSDRFSAERTGGSVSTLTIQRTQQEDSAVYLCARSSGTGANYGYTFGSGTRLTVV.

With regard to this clonotype: An end of the junction does not agree with germline; a read error may underlie this. The rearrangement links TRBV2 to TRBJ2-4, with 9 bases aligning to TRBD1. CDR3 size: 14 residues. Per germline, CDR1 SNHLY and CDR2 FYNNEI. The chain's CDR3 is CARVQGAARNIQYF. The CDR3 DNA is TGTGCCAGAGTACAGGGGGCAGCCAGAAACATTCAGTACTTC. Based on the CDR3 plus reference TRBV2 and TRBJ2-4, the full variable domain is EPEVTQTPSHQVTQMGQEVILRCVPISNHLYFYWYRQILGQKVEFLVSFYNNEISEKSEIFDDQFSVERPDGSNFTLKIRSTKLEDSAMYFCARVQGAARNIQYFGAGTRLSVL.

This clonotype was recorded a few times. The V call is TRBV7-6, the J call TRBJ2-5; tentatively, D is TRBD2 (5 bases). With 5 bases removed from V and 4 bases from J, the gap between germline ends came to 8 bases. This CDR3 contains 12 residues. CDR1 is SGHVS and CDR2 is FNYEAQ in the germline V gene. Written as DNA, the CDR3 is TGTGCCAGCAGCCCCGCGGGAGAGACCCAGTACTTC. Amino acids: CASSPAGETQYF.

This clonotype was seen more than once but under ten times. The CDR3 reads CASSPMGTGRVPYF. CDR3 in DNA: TGTGCCAGCAGTCCAATGGGGACAGGGCGAGTTCCGTACTTC. The rearrangement joins TRBV27 to TRBJ2-7; TRBD1 matches 9 bases. The germline CDR1 and CDR2 sequences are MNHEY and SMNVEV (reference sequence). The CDR3 length is 14 residues. J gave up 12 bases and V 5 bases, and 14 bases lay outside the gene matches.

This clonotype was counted between two and nine times. The chain couples TRBV27 to TRBJ2-3, with D maybe TRBD1 (5 bases). The CDR3 totals 15 residues. The V gene lost 1 base and the J gene lost 0 bases, with 8 bases spanning the gap. Germline values: CDR1 MNHEY, CDR2 SMNVEV (reference sequence). The DNA of the CDR3 is TGTGCCAGCAGTTTATGGGGCACGAGCACAGATACGCAGTATTTT. As protein: CASSLWGTSTDTQYF.

The chain has TRBV15 and TRBJ2-3; D perhaps matches TRBD2 (6 bases). CDR1 and CDR2 (germline): LNHNV, YYDKDF (reference sequence). This CDR3 contains 14 residues. The germline V and J ends were trimmed by 0 bases and 3 bases, with 7 bases remaining between them. This CDR3 is CATSRDGGTDTQYF. The CDR3, as DNA: TGTGCCACCAGCAGAGATGGAGGGACAGATACGCAGTATTTT.

This clonotype was seen a handful of times. This chain links TRBV11-2 with TRBJ2-3, with no clear D. Germline CDR1 reads SGHAT; CDR2 reads FQNNGV. Deletions cut 8 bases from V and 5 bases from J, with 14 bases between. This CDR3 has 13 amino acids. The CDR3 is CASSEAGEDTQYF. The CDR3 DNA follows: TGTGCCAGCTCCGAGGCTGGGGAAGATACGCAGTATTTT.

The rearrangement joins TRBV28 to TRBJ2-1; D is possibly TRBD1 (6 bases). The length of the CDR3 is 17 residues. Trimming removed 4 bases at V and 6 bases at J, with 22 bases between. Per the germline V gene, CDR1 is MDHEN and CDR2 is SYDVKM. The CDR3 bases are TGTGCCAGCAGTTCGCCTTGGACAGCGAGAGAATGCAATGAGCAGTTCTTC. Translating it yields CASSSPWTARECNEQFF.

This clonotype has a handful of counts. The J gene is TRBJ2-1, the V gene TRBV7-3; 9 bases align to TRBD1. The CDR3 length is 17 residues. From germline, CDR1 is SGHTA and CDR2 FQGTGA. With V trimmed by 4 bases and J by 5 bases, 12 bases remained unmatched. CDR3: CASSSRGPRTGDNEQFF. The CDR3 region has the DNA TGTGCCAGCAGCTCCCGCGGCCCGAGGACAGGGGACAATGAGCAGTTCTTC.

This rearrangement joins TRBV11-2 to TRBJ1-5; the match to TRBD1 covers 7 bases. The CDR3 length is 16 residues. Germline V gives CDR1 SGHAT, CDR2 FQNNGV. V lost 5 bases to trimming and J lost 1 base; unmatched junction nucleotides: 8. DNA for the CDR3: TGTGCCAGCAGCCCGACGGGACAGTCGAGCAATCAGCCCCAGCATTTT. Encoded protein: CASSPTGQSSNQPQHF.

This clonotype was recorded a few times. The chain joins TRBV7-9 to TRBJ2-1, with 8 bases that match TRBD2. This CDR3 spans 16 amino acids. Germline trimming cut 6 bases from V and 0 bases from J; bases unmatched to any gene: 7. Germline V CDR1 and CDR2: SEHNR, FQNEAQ (reference sequence). CDR3 sequence (DNA): TGTGCCAGCAGTCCTAGCGGGCACTTCTCCTACAATGAGCAGTTCTTC. This gives the protein CASSPSGHFSYNEQFF.

This clonotype was picked up one time. The chain couples TRBV7-2 to TRBJ2-5, with 9 bases that match TRBD1. Trimming removed 5 bases from V and 4 bases from J; junction bases left unmatched: 11. CDR3 length: 16 residues. CDR1 and CDR2 from the germline V gene are SGHTA and FQGNSA. The CDR3 sequence: CASSAPGQGIRETQYF. As DNA, the CDR3 is TGTGCCAGCAGCGCACCGGGACAGGGAATACGAGAGACCCAGTACTTC. Full variable domain (rest looked up from reference TRBV7-2 and TRBJ2-5): GAGVSQSPSNKVTEKGKDVELRCDPISGHTALYWYRQSLGQGLEFLIYFQGNSAPDKSGLPSDRFSAERTGGSVSTLTIQRTQQEDSAVYLCASSAPGQGIRETQYFGPGTRLLVL.

The chain combines TRBV5-5 with TRBJ2-3, with D perhaps being TRBD1 or TRBD2 (5 bases each). Germline V gene lookup returns CDR1 SGHKS and CDR2 YYEKEE (reference sequence). The CDR3 has 15 residues. V was clipped by 0 bases and J by 4 bases, with 12 bases between them. For the CDR3, the DNA is TGTGCCAGCAGCTTGGAGGGCCTGGGGGCAGATACGCAGTATTTT. This gives the protein CASSLEGLGADTQYF.

The chain couples TRBV19 to TRBJ2-7; TRBD2 agrees at 7 bases. Germline assignment: CDR1 LNHDA and CDR2 SQIVND (reference sequence). J gave up 2 bases and V 2 bases, and 6 bases lay outside the gene matches. The CDR3 runs 15 residues. This CDR3 is CASSISLAAAYEQYF. The CDR3 nucleotides read TGTGCCAGTAGTATAAGCCTAGCGGCGGCCTACGAGCAGTACTTC.

V and J are TRBV12-3 or TRBV12-4 and TRBJ2-2; no firm D call. V was pared by 2 bases and J by 7 bases, with 14 bases between. The CDR3 has 15 amino acids. The CDR3 nucleotides are TGTGCCAGCAGTTTAACCCTATACACCGGCGGGGAGCTGTTTTTT. Its translation: CASSLTLYTGGELFF.